This T cell receptor (beta chain) was captured in a study of cytomegalovirus exposure and HLA in healthy donors. Study observations and caveats: In an earlier analysis, in several hundred donors, most V segments appeared productive either ~87% or ~30% of the time.

Per the germline V gene, CDR1 is MNHEY and CDR2 is SVGAGI. This CDR3 spans 16 amino acids. Deletions cut 0 bases from V and 5 bases from J, with 17 bases between. Worth noting for this clone: The antigen is unknown.

The study ran its PCR with 60 Vbeta and 13 Jbeta primers. Only in-frame clones appear in the TCRdb table, and some are missing; sequencing was by immunoSEQ multiplex PCR. The sample holds some 110,000 clones. Material: PBMCs. The TCR comes from a man younger than 30 in good health and CMV-seronegative. This chain uses TRBV6-5 with TRBJ2-7, with unresolved D. In DNA form, the CDR3 reads TGTGCCAGCAGTTACTCCCAGAGGCGGATTGGCGACGAGCAGTACTTC. Amino acids: CASSYSQRRIGDEQYF.